This TCR beta chain stems from a study of T cell repertoires in cytomegalovirus infection. Study-wide background: From public TCR beta signatures came an indication of both CMV infection and matching HLA type.

One entry per CDR3 protein results from TCRdb running MiXCR on the reads. The sample yields hundreds of thousands of distinct CDR3 sequences, 40% to 50% seen once. There are 14 residues in the CDR3. The V gene end was trimmed by 10 bases and the J gene end by 7 bases; junction bases not matched to a gene: 12. Comment on this clonotype: The antigen remains unidentified.

General study results and limits: Totalled public TCR beta family frequency picked out people who carried CMV plus the relevant HLA. The ex vivo response showed dominance by HLA-C-restricted CMV-specific TCR beta clonotypes.

The chain recombines TRBV6-7 with TRBJ2-1; 8 positions match TRBD2. TRBV6-7 is filed as an ORF, its function uncertain. The TCR comes from a human donor in good health (CMV status not recorded). Some clones in this sample may be carry-over from other donors' samples. This specimen consisted of cultured PBMCs, obtained from culture after CMV antigen stimulation. CDR3 nucleotides: TGTGCCATACTCTCCTGCGGGGGGCGGAATGAGCAGTTCTTC. Translating gives CAILSCGGRNEQFF.